Listed below are T cell receptor beta chains from one sample, sequenced in a study of beta chain features in type 1 diabetes. The data were produced by immunoSEQ multiplex PCR, yet TCRdb's version contains in-frame clones alone and is incomplete. The sample includes 900,000 or so clones, about 17% seen only once; the top ten take 0.02% to 0.025%. Material for sequencing was naive CD4+ T cells from blood. The receptors here all came from a woman under 30 in good health. Both conserved end residues are part of each CDR3. A D gene is named only where the DNA matches it firmly. Clone size appears in some rows only: once, few, many, or a class for an expanded clone.

j_call v_call d_call clone_size cdr3_aa cdr3_nt
TRBJ2-7 TRBV6-1 . . CASSEPYEQYF TGTGCCAGCAGTGAACCCTACGAGCAGTACTTC
TRBJ2-5 TRBV28 . few CADTQHRVHQETQYF TGTGCCGACACGCAACACAGGGTCCACCAAGAGACCCAGTACTTC
TRBJ2-3 TRBV2 . . CASSDIGFTQYF TGTGCCAGCAGTGACATAGGTTTTACGCAGTATTTT
TRBJ2-1 TRBV7-8 . . CATQVGRPGIRTKGNEQFF TGTGCCACCCAAGTGGGCCGACCGGGGATCCGTACTAAAGGCAATGAGCAGTTCTTC
TRBJ2-7 TRBV7-2 . few CASSSTPYEQYF TGTGCCAGCAGCTCCACCCCCTACGAGCAGTACTTC
TRBJ2-2 TRBV19 . . CASSNPGLNTGELFF TGTGCCAGTAGTAACCCGGGACTCAACACCGGGGAGCTGTTTTTT
TRBJ2-3 TRBV5-1 TRBD2 . CASSLAAGVKTDTQYF TGCGCCAGCAGCTTGGCGGCGGGAGTCAAGACAGATACGCAGTATTTT
TRBJ2-3 TRBV6-6 TRBD2 . CASSRLALEHTDTQYF TGTGCCAGCAGTAGACTAGCGCTTGAACACACAGATACGCAGTATTTT
TRBJ1-2 TRBV6-1 . . CASSKRTRYGYTF TGTGCCAGCAGTAAAAGGACCAGATATGGCTACACCTTC
TRBJ2-5 TRBV7-9 . few CASSLVSLRTTLYQETQYF TGTGCCAGCAGCTTAGTCTCGTTGAGGACGACCTTGTACCAAGAGACCCAGTACTTC
TRBJ2-7 TRBV6-6 TRBD1 . CASSYSWTGVNEQYF TGTGCCAGCAGTTACTCGTGGACAGGGGTAAACGAGCAGTACTTC
TRBJ2-1 TRBV5-4 TRBD2 few CASRTLGTSGYNEQFF TGTGCCAGCAGGACCCTAGGGACTAGCGGGTACAATGAGCAGTTCTTC
TRBJ2-1 TRBV19 . . CASRNHGRANYNEQFF TGTGCCAGTAGGAACCATGGCAGGGCTAACTACAATGAGCAGTTCTTC
TRBJ2-3 TRBV5-1 . . CASSLGLQTGRWKTDTQYF TGCGCCAGCAGCTTGGGGCTTCAAACAGGGAGGTGGAAAACAGATACGCAGTATTTT
TRBJ2-2 TRBV2 . . CASRLRWTAGELFF TGTGCCAGCAGATTGCGTTGGACAGCCGGGGAGCTGTTTTTT
TRBJ1-1 TRBV10-3 . few CAISEQGAPNTEAFF TGTGCCATCAGTGAGCAAGGGGCCCCGAACACTGAAGCTTTCTTT
TRBJ1-2 TRBV19 . . CASNGGTATANYGYTF TGTGCCAGTAACGGCGGCACTGCGACAGCCAACTATGGCTACACCTTC
TRBJ1-1 TRBV9 . . CASSVEPWSTEAFF TGTGCCAGCAGCGTAGAGCCCTGGAGCACTGAAGCTTTCTTT
TRBJ2-1 TRBV7-2 TRBD2 few CASSLGTSGSNEQFF TGTGCCAGCAGCTTAGGTACTAGCGGGAGCAATGAGCAGTTCTTC
TRBJ2-3 TRBV4-1 . . CASSLLPGSSTDTQYF TGCGCCAGCAGCCTCCTCCCTGGGAGTTCCACAGATACGCAGTATTTT
TRBJ2-7 TRBV9 . . CASSVEDGATYEQYF TGTGCCAGCAGCGTAGAGGACGGGGCGACCTACGAGCAGTACTTC
TRBJ2-3 TRBV19 . . CASSPPFTMPRRDTQYF TGTGCCAGTAGTCCCCCGTTCACAATGCCGAGGCGAGATACGCAGTATTTT
TRBJ2-3 TRBV7-2 . few CASSLGYTDTQYF TGTGCCAGCAGCTTGGGGTACACAGATACGCAGTATTTT
TRBJ1-2 TRBV27 TRBD1 . CASRGQGLYGYTF TGTGCCAGCAGGGGACAGGGACTCTATGGCTACACCTTC
TRBJ2-7 TRBV15 TRBD2 . CATRTSGSYEQYF TGTGCCACACGGACTAGCGGCTCCTACGAGCAGTACTTC
TRBJ1-2 TRBV7-2 . . CASSPGAGYGYTF TGTGCCAGCAGCCCGGGGGCTGGCTATGGCTACACCTTC
TRBJ1-1 TRBV6-4 . . CASSLRANTEAFF TGTGCCAGCAGCCTAAGGGCGAACACTGAAGCTTTCTTT
TRBJ2-5 TRBV7-9 . . CASRPYQETQYF TGTGCCAGCCGCCCCTACCAAGAGACCCAGTACTTC
TRBJ2-3 TRBV9 . . CASSVSRGSTDTQYF TGTGCCAGCAGCGTATCCAGGGGCTCCACAGATACGCAGTATTTT
TRBJ2-6 TRBV6-5 . few CASRTGFSGANVLTF TGTGCCAGCAGAACAGGGTTCTCTGGGGCCAACGTCCTGACTTTC
TRBJ1-5 TRBV7-2 . few CASSPEYNQPQHF TGTGCCAGCAGCCCGGAGTACAACCAGCCCCAGCATTTT
TRBJ2-1 TRBV13 TRBD2 . CASSRRIAGGDNEQFF TGTGCCAGCAGCAGAAGAATAGCGGGAGGGGACAATGAGCAGTTCTTC
TRBJ2-2 TRBV29-1 . . CSVESPITGELFF TGCAGCGTTGAAAGCCCAATTACCGGGGAGCTGTTTTTT
TRBJ1-2 TRBV2 TRBD1 . CASTPDRGSYGYTF TGTGCCAGTACTCCGGACAGGGGGTCCTATGGCTACACCTTC
TRBJ2-3 TRBV5-4 . . CASSLFPDTQYF TGTGCCAGCAGCTTGTTCCCAGATACGCAGTATTTT
TRBJ2-6 TRBV7-2 TRBD2 . CASSSPSGRILSGANVLTF TGTGCCAGCAGCTCCCCTAGCGGGAGAATCCTATCTGGGGCCAACGTCCTGACTTTC
TRBJ2-3 TRBV10-2 . . CASSAPLDRAVDTQYF TGCGCCAGCAGTGCTCCACTAGATAGGGCCGTAGATACGCAGTATTTT
TRBJ2-3 TRBV4-3 . . CASSQGSVSAGTDTQYF TGCGCCAGCAGCCAAGGATCGGTATCGGCGGGCACAGATACGCAGTATTTT
TRBJ1-1 TRBV14 . . CASSEQGNTEAFF TGTGCCAGCAGCGAGCAGGGGAACACTGAAGCTTTCTTT
TRBJ1-1 TRBV4-3 . . CASSQQGLGNTEAFF TGCGCCAGCAGCCAACAGGGACTGGGGAACACTGAAGCTTTCTTT